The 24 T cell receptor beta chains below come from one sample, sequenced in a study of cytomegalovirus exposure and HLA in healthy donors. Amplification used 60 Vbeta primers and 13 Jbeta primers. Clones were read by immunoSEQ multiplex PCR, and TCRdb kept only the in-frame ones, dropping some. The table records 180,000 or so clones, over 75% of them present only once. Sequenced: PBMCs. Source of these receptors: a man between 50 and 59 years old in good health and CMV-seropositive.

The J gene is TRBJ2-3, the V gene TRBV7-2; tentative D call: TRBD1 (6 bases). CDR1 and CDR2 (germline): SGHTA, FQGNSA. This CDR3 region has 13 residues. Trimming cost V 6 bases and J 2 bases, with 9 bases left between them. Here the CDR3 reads CASRGQSTDTQYF. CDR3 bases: TGTGCCAGCAGAGGACAGTCCACAGATACGCAGTATTTT. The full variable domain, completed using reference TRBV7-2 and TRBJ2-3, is GAGVSQSPSNKVTEKGKDVELRCDPISGHTALYWYRQSLGQGLEFLIYFQGNSAPDKSGLPSDRFSAERTGGSVSTLTIQRTQQEDSAVYLCASRGQSTDTQYFGPGTRLTVL.

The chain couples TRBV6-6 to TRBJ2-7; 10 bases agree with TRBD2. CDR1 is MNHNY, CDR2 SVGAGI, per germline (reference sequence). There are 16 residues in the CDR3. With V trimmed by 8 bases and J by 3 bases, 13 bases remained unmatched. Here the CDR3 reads CASGPPSSGGFYEQYF. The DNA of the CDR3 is TGTGCCAGCGGTCCCCCCTCTAGCGGGGGCTTCTACGAGCAGTACTTC.

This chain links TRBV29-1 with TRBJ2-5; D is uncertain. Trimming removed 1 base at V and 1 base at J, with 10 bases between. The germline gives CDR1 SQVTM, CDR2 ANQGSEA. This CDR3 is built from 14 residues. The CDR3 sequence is CSVEGAFVQETQYF. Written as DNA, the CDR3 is TGCAGCGTTGAAGGGGCTTTCGTCCAAGAGACCCAGTACTTC.

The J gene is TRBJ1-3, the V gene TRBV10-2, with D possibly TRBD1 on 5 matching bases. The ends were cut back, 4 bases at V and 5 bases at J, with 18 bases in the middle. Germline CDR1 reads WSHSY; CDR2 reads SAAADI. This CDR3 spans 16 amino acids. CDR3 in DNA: TGCGCCAGCAGTGCCCGTTCGGGGGAAGGACGAAACACCATATATTTT. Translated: CASSARSGEGRNTIYF.

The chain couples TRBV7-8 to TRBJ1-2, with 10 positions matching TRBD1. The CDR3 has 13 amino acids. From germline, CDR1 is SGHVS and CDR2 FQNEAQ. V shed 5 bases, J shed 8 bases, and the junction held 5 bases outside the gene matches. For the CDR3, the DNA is TGTGCCAGCAGCGCGACAGGGGGCGACGGCTACACCTTC. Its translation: CASSATGGDGYTF.

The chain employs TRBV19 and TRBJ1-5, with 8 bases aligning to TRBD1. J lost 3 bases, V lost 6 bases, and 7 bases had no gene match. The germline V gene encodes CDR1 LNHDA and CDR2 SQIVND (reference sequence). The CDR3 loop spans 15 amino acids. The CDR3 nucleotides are TGTGCCAGTAGCAACCTGGACAGGGACAATCAGCCCCAGCATTTT. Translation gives CASSNLDRDNQPQHF.

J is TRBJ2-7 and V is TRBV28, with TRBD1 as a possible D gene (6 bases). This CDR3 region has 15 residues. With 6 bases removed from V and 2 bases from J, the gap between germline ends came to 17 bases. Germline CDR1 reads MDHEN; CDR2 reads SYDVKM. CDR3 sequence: CASSLPQGPTYEQYF. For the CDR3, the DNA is TGTGCCAGCAGCCTCCCACAGGGTCCAACCTACGAGCAGTACTTC.

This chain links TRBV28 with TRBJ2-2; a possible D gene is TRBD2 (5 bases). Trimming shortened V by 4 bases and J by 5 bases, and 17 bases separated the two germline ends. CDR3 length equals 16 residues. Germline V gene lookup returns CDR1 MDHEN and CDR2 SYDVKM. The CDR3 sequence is CASSSPGVARTGELFF. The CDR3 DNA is TGTGCCAGCAGTTCCCCCGGGGTGGCCCGGACCGGGGAGCTGTTTTTT.

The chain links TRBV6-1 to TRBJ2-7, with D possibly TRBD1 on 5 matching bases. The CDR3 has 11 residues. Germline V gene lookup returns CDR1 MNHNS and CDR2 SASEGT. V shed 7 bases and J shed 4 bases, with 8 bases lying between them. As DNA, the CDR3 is TGTGCCAGCATGGGGCCGTACGAGCAGTACGTC. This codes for CASMGPYEQYV.

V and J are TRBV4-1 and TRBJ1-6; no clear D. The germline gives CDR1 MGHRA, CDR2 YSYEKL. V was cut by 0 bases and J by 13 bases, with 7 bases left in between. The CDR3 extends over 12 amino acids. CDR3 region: CASSQEWEPLHF. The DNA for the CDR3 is TGCGCCAGCAGCCAAGAGTGGGAGCCCCTCCACTTT.

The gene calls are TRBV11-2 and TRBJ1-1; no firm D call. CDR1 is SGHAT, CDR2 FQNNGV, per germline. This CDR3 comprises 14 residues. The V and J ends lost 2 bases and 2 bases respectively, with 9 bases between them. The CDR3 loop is CASSLSPANTEAFF. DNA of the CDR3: TGTGCCAGCAGCTTAAGCCCTGCTAACACTGAAGCTTTCTTT.

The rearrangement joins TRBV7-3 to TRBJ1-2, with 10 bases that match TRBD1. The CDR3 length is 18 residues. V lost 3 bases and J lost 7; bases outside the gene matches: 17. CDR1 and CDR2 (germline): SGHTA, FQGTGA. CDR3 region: CASSFYLTGGQGAIGYTF. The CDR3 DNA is TGTGCCAGCAGCTTTTACCTGACAGGGGGCCAAGGTGCGATTGGCTACACCTTC. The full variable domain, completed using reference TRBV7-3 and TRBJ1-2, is GAGVSQTPSNKVTEKGKYVELRCDPISGHTALYWYRQSLGQGPEFLIYFQGTGAADDSGLPNDRFFAVRPEGSVSTLKIQRTERGDSAVYLCASSFYLTGGQGAIGYTFGSGTRLTVV.

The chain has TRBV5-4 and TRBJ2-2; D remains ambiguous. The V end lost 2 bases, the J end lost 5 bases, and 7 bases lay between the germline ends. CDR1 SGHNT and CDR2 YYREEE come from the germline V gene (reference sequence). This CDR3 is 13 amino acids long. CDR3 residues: CASSFSLTGELFF. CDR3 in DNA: TGTGCCAGCAGCTTTTCCTTAACCGGGGAGCTGTTTTTT.

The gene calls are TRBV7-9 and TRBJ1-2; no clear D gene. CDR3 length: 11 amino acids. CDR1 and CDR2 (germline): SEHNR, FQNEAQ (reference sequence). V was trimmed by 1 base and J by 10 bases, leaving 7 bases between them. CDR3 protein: CASSLDSYYTF. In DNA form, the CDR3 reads TGTGCCAGCAGCTTAGACAGTTACTACACCTTC.

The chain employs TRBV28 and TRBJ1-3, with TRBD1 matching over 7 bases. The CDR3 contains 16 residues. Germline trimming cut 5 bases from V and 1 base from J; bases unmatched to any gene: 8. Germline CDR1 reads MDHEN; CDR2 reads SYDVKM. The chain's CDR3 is CASSSLGTASGNTIYF. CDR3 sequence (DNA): TGTGCCAGCAGTAGTCTTGGGACAGCTTCTGGAAACACCATATATTTT.

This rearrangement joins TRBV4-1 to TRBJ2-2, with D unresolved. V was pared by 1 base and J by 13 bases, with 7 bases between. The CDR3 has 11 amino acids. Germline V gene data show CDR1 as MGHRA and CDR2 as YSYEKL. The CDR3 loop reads CASSQVLRLFF. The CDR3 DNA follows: TGCGCCAGCAGCCAAGTCCTACGGCTGTTTTTT.

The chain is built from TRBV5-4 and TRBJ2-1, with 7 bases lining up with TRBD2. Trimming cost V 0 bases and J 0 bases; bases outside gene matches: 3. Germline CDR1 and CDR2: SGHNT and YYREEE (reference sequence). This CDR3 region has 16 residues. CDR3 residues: CASSLAGGSSYNEQFF. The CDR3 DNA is TGTGCCAGCAGCTTGGCGGGGGGAAGCTCCTACAATGAGCAGTTCTTC.

This CDR3 reads CASTRGTGFYGYTF. Written as DNA, the CDR3 is TGTGCCAGCACGCGGGGGACAGGGTTTTATGGCTACACCTTC. V is TRBV5-6 and J is TRBJ1-2; 9 nucleotides line up with TRBD1. Germline CDR1 reads SGHDT; CDR2 reads YYEEEE. This CDR3 has 14 amino acids. V dropped 6 bases and J dropped 5; count of bases not matched to a gene: 8.

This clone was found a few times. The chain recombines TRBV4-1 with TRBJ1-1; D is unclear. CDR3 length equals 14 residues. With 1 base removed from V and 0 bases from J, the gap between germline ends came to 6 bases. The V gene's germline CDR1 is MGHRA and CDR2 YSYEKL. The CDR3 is CASSQVGVNTEAFF. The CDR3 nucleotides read TGCGCCAGCAGCCAAGTCGGGGTGAACACTGAAGCTTTCTTT.

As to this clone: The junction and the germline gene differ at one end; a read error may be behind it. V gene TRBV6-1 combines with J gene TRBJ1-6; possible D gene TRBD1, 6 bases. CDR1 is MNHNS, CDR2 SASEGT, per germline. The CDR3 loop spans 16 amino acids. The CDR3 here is CASSDRGVSYNSPLYF. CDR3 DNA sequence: TGTGCCAGCAGTGACAGGGGAGTCTCCTATAATTCACCCCTCTACTTT.

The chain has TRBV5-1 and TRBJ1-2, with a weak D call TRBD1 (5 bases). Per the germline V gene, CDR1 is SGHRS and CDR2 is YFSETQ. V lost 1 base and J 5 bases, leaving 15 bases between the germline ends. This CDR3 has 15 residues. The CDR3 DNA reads TGCGCCAGCAGCTTGAAATCCCCGACAGTTTATGGCTACACCTTC. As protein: CASSLKSPTVYGYTF.

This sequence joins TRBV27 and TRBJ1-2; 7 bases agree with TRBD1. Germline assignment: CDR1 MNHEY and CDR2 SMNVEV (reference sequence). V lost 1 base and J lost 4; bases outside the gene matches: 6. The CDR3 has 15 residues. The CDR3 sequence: CASSLLGDRTYGYTF. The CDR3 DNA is TGTGCCAGCAGTTTATTAGGGGACAGAACCTATGGCTACACCTTC.

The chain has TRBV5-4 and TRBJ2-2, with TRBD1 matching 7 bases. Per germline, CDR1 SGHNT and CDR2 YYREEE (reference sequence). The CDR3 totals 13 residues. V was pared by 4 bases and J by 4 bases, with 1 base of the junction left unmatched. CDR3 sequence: CASSRDSTGELFF. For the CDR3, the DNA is TGTGCCAGCAGCCGGGACAGCACCGGGGAGCTGTTTTTT.

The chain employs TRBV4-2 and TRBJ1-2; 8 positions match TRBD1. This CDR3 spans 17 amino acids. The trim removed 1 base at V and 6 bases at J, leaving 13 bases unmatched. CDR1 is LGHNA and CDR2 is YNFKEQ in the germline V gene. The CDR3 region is CASSQVSRAGGADGYTF. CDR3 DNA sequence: TGTGCCAGCAGCCAAGTGTCTCGGGCAGGGGGCGCGGATGGCTACACCTTC.